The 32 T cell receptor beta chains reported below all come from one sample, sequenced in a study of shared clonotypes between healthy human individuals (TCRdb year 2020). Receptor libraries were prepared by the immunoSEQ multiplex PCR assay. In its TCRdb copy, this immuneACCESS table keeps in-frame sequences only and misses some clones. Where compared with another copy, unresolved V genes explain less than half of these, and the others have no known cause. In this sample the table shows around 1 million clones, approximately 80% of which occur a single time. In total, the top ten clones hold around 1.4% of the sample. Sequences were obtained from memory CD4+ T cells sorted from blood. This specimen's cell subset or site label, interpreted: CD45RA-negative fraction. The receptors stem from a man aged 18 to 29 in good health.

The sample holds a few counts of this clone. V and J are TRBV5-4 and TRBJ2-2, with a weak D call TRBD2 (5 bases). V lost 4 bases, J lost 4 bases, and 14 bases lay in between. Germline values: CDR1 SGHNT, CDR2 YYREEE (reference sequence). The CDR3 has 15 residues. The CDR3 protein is CASSPQLGSTGELFF. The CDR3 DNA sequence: TGTGCCAGCAGCCCCCAGTTGGGGAGCACCGGGGAGCTGTTTTTT.

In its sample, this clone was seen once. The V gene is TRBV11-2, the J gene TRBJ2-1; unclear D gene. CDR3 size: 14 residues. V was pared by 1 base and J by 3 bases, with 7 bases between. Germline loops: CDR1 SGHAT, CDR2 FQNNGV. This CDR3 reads CASSLGVFYNEQFF. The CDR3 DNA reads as TGTGCCAGCAGCTTAGGTGTCTTCTACAATGAGCAGTTCTTC.

CDR3 nucleotides: TGTGCCAGCAGTACGGGACTAGCGGGAAAAAATGAGCAGTTCTTC. It encodes CASSTGLAGKNEQFF. This rearrangement joins TRBV27 to TRBJ2-1, with 13 bases lining up with TRBD2. V lost 5 bases and J lost 7; bases outside the gene matches: 5. The CDR3 is 15 residues long. CDR1 and CDR2 from the germline V gene are MNHEY and SMNVEV (reference sequence).

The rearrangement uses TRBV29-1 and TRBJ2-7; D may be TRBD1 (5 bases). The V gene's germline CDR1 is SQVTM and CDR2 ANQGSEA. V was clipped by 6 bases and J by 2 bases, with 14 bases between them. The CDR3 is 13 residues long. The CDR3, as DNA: TGCAGCGTGGGGCCTTCCGGTACCTACGAGCAGTACTTC. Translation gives CSVGPSGTYEQYF.

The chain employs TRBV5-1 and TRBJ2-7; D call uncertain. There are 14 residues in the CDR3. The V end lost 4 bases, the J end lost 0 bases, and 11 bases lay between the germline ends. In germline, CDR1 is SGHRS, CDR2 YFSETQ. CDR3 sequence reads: CASSRNSYSYEQYF. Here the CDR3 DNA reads TGCGCCAGCAGCCGTAACAGTTACTCCTACGAGCAGTACTTC.

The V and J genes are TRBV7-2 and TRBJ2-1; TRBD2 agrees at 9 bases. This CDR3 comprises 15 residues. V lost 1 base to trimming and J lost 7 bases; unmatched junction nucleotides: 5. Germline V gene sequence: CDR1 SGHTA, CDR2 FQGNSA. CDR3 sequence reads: CASSLVAGARNEQFF. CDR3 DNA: TGTGCCAGCAGCTTAGTAGCGGGAGCGCGGAATGAGCAGTTCTTC.

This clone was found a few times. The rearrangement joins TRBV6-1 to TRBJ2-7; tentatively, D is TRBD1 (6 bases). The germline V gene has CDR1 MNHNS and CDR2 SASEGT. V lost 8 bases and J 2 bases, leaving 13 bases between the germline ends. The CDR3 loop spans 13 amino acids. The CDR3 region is CASPRTAPYEQYF. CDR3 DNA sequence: TGTGCCAGCCCCAGGACAGCCCCCTACGAGCAGTACTTC.

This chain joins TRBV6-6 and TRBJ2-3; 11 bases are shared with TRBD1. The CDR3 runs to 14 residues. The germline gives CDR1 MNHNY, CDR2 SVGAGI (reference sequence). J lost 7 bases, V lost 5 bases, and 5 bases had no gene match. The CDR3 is CASSPGQGGYTQYF. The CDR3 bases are TGTGCCAGCAGTCCGGGACAGGGGGGATATACGCAGTATTTT.

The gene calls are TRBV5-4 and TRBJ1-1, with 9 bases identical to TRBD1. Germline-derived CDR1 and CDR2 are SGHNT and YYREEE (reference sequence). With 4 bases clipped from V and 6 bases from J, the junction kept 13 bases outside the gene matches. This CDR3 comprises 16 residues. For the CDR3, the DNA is TGTGCCAGCAGCGTAGGGACAGGGTTCCCGAGGGCTGAAGCTTTCTTT. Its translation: CASSVGTGFPRAEAFF.

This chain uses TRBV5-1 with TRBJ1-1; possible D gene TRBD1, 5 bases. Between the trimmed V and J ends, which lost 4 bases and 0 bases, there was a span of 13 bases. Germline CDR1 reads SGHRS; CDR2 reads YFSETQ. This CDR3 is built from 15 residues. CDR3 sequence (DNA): TGCGCCAGCAGCGGGTACCAGGGTATGAACACTGAAGCTTTCTTT. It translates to CASSGYQGMNTEAFF.

The CDR3 region has the DNA TGCGCCAGCAGCGGCAGGGGTTCGGGAGAGACCCAGTACTTC. It encodes CASSGRGSGETQYF. The chain has TRBV10-1 and TRBJ2-5; TRBD1 is a possible D gene (6 bases). Germline lookup yields CDR1 WNHNN and CDR2 SYGVQD (reference sequence). V lost 6 bases and J 4 bases, leaving 15 bases between the germline ends. The CDR3 contains 14 residues.

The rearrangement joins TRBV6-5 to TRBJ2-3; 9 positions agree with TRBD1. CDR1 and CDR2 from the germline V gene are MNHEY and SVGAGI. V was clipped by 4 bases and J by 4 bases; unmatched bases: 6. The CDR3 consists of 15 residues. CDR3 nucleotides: TGTGCCAGCAGTTTTGGACAGGGGATAGCAGATACGCAGTATTTT. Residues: CASSFGQGIADTQYF.

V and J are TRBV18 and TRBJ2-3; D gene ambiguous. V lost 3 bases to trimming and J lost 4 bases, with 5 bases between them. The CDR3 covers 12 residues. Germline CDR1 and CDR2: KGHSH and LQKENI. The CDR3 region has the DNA TGTGCCAGCTCACCTAAGTCAGATACGCAGTATTTT. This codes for CASSPKSDTQYF.

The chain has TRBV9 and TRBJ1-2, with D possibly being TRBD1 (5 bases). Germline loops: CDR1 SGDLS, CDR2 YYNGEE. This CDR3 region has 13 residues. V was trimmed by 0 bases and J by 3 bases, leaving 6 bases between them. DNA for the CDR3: TGTGCCAGCAGCGTAGAACAGGACTATGGCTACACCTTC. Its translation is CASSVEQDYGYTF.

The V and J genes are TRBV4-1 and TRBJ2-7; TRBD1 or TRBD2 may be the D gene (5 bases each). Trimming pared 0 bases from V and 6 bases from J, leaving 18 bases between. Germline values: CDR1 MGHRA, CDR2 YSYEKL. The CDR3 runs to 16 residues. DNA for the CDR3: TGCGCCAGCAGCCAAGAAGGTTCACTCCTGAGGGGCGAGCAGTACTTC. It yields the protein CASSQEGSLLRGEQYF.

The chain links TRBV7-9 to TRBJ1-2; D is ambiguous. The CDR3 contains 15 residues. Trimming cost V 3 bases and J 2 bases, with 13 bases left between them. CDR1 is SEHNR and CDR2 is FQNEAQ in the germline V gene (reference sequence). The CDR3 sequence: CASSLRGATNYGYTF. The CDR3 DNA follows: TGTGCCAGCAGCTTGCGGGGAGCCACCAACTATGGCTACACCTTC.

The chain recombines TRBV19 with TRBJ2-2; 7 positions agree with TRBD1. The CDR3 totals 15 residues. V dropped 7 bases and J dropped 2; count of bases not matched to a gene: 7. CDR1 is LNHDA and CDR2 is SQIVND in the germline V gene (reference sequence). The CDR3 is CASNRGVLNTGELFF. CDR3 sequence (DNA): TGTGCCAGTAACAGGGGTGTTCTTAACACCGGGGAGCTGTTTTTT.

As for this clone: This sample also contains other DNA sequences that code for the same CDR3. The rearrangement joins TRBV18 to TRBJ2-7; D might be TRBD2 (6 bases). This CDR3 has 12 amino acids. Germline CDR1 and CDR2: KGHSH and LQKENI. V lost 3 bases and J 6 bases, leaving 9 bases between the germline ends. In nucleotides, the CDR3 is TGTGCCAGCTCACCTCTGGAGGGCGAGCAGTACTTC. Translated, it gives CASSPLEGEQYF. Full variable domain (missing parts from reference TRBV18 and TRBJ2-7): NAGVMQNPRHLVRRRGQEARLRCSPMKGHSHVYWYRQLPEEGLKFMVYLQKENIIDESGMPKERFSAEFPKEGPSILRIQQVVRGDSAAYFCASSPLEGEQYFGPGTRLTVT.

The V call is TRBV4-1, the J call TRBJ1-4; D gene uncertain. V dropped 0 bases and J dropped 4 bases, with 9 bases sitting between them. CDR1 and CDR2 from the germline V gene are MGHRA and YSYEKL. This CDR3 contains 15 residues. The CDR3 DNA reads TGCGCCAGCAGCCAAGAACGAGTGAGTAATGAAAAACTGTTTTTT. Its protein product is CASSQERVSNEKLFF.

The CDR3 here is CASSRRGKVSNEQFF. The CDR3 DNA reads as TGTGCCAGCAGTCGTAGGGGCAAGGTCTCGAATGAGCAGTTCTTC. This rearrangement joins TRBV28 to TRBJ2-1; D may be TRBD1 (5 bases). CDR1 is MDHEN and CDR2 is SYDVKM in the germline V gene. Between the trimmed V and J ends, which lost 5 bases and 7 bases, there was a span of 18 bases. The CDR3 is made up of 15 amino acids.

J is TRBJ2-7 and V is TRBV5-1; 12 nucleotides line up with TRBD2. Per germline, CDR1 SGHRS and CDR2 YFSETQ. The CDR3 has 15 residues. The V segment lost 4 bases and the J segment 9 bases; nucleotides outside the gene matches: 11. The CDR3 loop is CASSQETSGGSTQYF. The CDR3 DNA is TGCGCCAGCAGCCAGGAGACTAGCGGGGGATCAACGCAGTACTTC.

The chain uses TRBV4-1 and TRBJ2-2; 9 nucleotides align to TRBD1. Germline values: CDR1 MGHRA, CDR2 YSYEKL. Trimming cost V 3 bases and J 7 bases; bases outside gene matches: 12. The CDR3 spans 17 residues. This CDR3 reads CASSHPVGQGGGGELFF. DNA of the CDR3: TGCGCCAGCAGCCACCCAGTGGGACAGGGAGGAGGCGGGGAGCTGTTTTTT.

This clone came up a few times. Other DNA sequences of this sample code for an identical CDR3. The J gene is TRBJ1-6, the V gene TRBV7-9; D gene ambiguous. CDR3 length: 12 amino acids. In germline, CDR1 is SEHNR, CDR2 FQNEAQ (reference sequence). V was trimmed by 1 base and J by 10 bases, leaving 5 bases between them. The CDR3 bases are TGTGCCAGCAGCTTAGACGGATCACCCCTCCACTTT. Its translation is CASSLDGSPLHF.

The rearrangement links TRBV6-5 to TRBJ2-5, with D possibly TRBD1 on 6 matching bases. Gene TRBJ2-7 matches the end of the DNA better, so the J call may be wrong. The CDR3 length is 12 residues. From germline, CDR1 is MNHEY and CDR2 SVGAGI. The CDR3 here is CASRGQTYEQYF. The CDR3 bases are TGTGCCAGCAGAGGACAGACCTACGAGCAGTACTTC.

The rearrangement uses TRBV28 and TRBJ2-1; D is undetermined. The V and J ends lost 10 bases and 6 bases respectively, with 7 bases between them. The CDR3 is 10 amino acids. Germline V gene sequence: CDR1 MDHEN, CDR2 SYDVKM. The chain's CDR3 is CATRVNEQFF. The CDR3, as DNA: TGTGCCACTAGGGTCAATGAGCAGTTCTTC.

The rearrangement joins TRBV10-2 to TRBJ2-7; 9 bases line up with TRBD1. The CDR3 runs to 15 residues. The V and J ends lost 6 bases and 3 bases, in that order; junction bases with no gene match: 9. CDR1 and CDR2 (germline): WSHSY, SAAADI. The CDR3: CASRAGTGRNYEQYF. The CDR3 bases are TGCGCCAGCAGGGCCGGGACAGGGAGGAACTACGAGCAGTACTTC.

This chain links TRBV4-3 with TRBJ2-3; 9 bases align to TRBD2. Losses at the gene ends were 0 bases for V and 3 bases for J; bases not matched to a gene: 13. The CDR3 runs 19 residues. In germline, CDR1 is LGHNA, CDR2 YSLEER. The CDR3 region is CASSQDMAGGPMGTDTQYF. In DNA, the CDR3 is TGCGCCAGCAGCCAAGATATGGCGGGAGGGCCGATGGGGACAGATACGCAGTATTTT.

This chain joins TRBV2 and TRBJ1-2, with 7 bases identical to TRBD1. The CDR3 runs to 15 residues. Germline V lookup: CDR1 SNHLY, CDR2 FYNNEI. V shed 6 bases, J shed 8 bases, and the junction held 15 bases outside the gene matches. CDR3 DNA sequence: TGTGCCAGCAGACCGGGACAGCTAACACCCTCGGGCTACACCTTC. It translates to CASRPGQLTPSGYTF.

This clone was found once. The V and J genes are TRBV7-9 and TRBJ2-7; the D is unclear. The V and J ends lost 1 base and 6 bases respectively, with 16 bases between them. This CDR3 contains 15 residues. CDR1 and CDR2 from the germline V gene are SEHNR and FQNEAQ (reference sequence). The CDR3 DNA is TGTGCCAGCAGCTTAGATGGCGTCGCTACAAGCGAGCAGTACTTC. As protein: CASSLDGVATSEQYF.

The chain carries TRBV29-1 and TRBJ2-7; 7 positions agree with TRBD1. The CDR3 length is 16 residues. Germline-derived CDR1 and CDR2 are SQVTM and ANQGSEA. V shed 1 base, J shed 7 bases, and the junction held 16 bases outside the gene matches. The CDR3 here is CSVEGGEGAAPEEQYF. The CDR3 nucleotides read TGCAGCGTTGAAGGGGGTGAGGGGGCGGCTCCAGAGGAGCAGTACTTC.

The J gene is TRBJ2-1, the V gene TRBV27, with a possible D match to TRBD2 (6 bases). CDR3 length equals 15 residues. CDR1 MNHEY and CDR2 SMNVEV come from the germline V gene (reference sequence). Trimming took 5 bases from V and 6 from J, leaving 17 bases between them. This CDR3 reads CASSQQRGLGNEQFF. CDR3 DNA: TGTGCCAGCAGTCAACAAAGGGGACTGGGCAATGAGCAGTTCTTC.

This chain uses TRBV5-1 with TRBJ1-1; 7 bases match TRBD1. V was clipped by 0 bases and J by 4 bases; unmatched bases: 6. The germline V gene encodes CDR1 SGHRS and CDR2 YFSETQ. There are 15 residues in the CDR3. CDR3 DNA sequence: TGCGCCAGCAGCTTGGGAGGGGGCTGGGGCACTGAAGCTTTCTTT. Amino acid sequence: CASSLGGGWGTEAFF. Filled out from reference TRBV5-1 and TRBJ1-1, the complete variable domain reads KAGVTQTPRYLIKTRGQQVTLSCSPISGHRSVSWYQQTPGQGLQFLFEYFSETQRNKGNFPGRFSGRQFSNSRSEMNVSTLELGDSALYLCASSLGGGWGTEAFFGQGTRLTVV.